The clone carrying this T cell receptor beta chain was picked up many times. This specimen belongs to a study of human T cells and chemical hapten exposure. Across the study: Recorded diagnoses among the mostly female patients were alopecia areata, totalis or universalis.

Time point indicated: patch test 2, 6 weeks after DPC sensitization. The treatment: therapeutic diphenylcyclopropenone sensitization with weekly scalp DPC. Total RNA extraction was carried out from unfractionated whole blood. TCRdb processed the RACE reads anew with MiXCR; each CDR3 protein has one entry. Found here are about 82,000 distinct CDR3 sequences, around 7% of them singletons; the top ten hold 1% to 1.5%. V lost 6 bases, J lost 5 bases, and 3 bases stayed unmatched. This CDR3 region has 12 residues. The rearrangement joins TRBV12-3 or TRBV12-4 to TRBJ1-1; 7 bases are shared with TRBD1. This TCR was recovered from a woman aged 25 to 39 with alopecia areata. Some clones in this sample may be carry-over from other donors' samples. The sequenced sample was whole blood, obtained in connection with sensitization to the hapten diphenylcyclopropenone (DPC). Here the CDR3 DNA reads TGTGCCAGCAGCCTCAGGGGGACTGAAGCTTTCTTT. Encoded protein: CASSLRGTEAFF.